This T cell receptor beta chain was retrieved from a study of regulatory T cells in long-lasting Graves disease. Study findings and constraints: Those with persistent Graves' had less TCR diversity than newly diagnosed patients.

Notes on this clonotype: Its specificity is unknown.

According to the study, TCR beta libraries were built with iRepertoire HTBI primers and CDR3-region Arm-PCR. TCRdb used MiXCR to reprocess the multiplex PCR reads, holding one entry per CDR3 protein. This table holds roughly 430,000 distinct CDR3 sequences, about 15% found once. The trim removed 3 bases at V and 10 bases at J, leaving 7 bases unmatched. This CDR3 has 13 residues. CDR1 is MDHEN, CDR2 SYDVKM, per germline. Time point reported: newly diagnosed GD, antithyroid drugs for less than 3 months. The authors made the TCR library using RNA they extracted from PBMCs. These data also featured in a second study, about T cells in Graves' hyperthyroidism and ophthalmopathy. Per that paper: Using the HTBI primer set, a first-round RT-PCR was run on the TCR CDR3. Peripheral blood also featured most of the thyroid clonotypes expanded above 0.001.

The source is a young woman with Graves disease. The chain has TRBV28 and TRBJ1-1; 8 nucleotides line up with TRBD1. The sequences come from peripheral blood mononuclear cells (PBMCs), collected at new diagnosis, from a patient treated with antithyroid drugs. CDR3 residues: CASSLFTGGGAFF. In DNA form, the CDR3 reads TGTGCCAGCAGTTTGTTTACAGGGGGGGGAGCTTTCTTT.